The next 20 T cell receptor beta chains were all read from a single sample in a study of response to subunit inactivated influenza vaccine. TCRdb itself ran the RT-PCR reads through MiXCR, one entry per CDR3 protein. The sample records 500,000 or so distinct CDR3 sequences, around 9.9% being singletons. Specimen: PBMCs from blood, collected roughly 47 days after vaccination. These receptors were obtained from a man aged 45 to 65 who received an inactivated influenza vaccine.

The genes are TRBV7-4 and TRBJ2-3; 11 nucleotides match TRBD2. Germline CDR1 and CDR2: SGHVT and SQSDAQ. CDR3 size: 15 residues. V lost 11 bases and J lost 6; bases outside the gene matches: 13. CDR3 bases: TGTGCCTCCTGCAAACTAGCGGGGGCGGGGGATACGCAGTATTTT. This sequence encodes CASCKLAGAGDTQYF.

The chain has TRBV29-1 and TRBJ2-7; D gene ambiguous. The ends were cut back, 4 bases at V and 4 bases at J, with 14 bases in the middle. Germline values: CDR1 SQVTM, CDR2 ANQGSEA. CDR3 length: 13 amino acids. CDR3 nucleotides: TGCAGCGTTGGTGGCTATTCGGCTTACGAGCAGTACTTC. It translates to CSVGGYSAYEQYF.

The J gene is TRBJ1-6, the V gene TRBV10-3; possibly TRBD1 for D (5 bases). Deletions cut 10 bases from V and 10 bases from J, with 17 bases between. The CDR3 extends over 13 amino acids. Germline CDR1 and CDR2: ENHRY and SYGVKD. CDR3 amino acids: CATAPDIGSPLHF. In DNA form, the CDR3 reads TGTGCCACCGCCCCGGACATTGGGTCACCCCTCCACTTT.

This clonotype was seen many times. The J gene is TRBJ2-3, the V gene TRBV9; 8 positions match TRBD2. Trimming at V came to 6 bases and at J to 4 bases, leaving 7 bases not matched to a gene. CDR1 and CDR2 (germline): SGDLS, YYNGEE. The CDR3 consists of 14 residues. In DNA, the CDR3 is TGTGCCAGCAACCCCGCGGGGGGTGCAGATACGCAGTATTTT. Encoded protein: CASNPAGGADTQYF. Full variable domain (remainder filled in from reference TRBV9 and TRBJ2-3): DSGVTQTPKHLITATGQRVTLRCSPRSGDLSVYWYQQSLDQGLQFLIQYYNGEERAKGNILERFSAQQFPDLHSELNLSSLELGDSALYFCASNPAGGADTQYFGPGTRLTVL.

In its sample, this clonotype was seen a few times. The CDR3 loop reads CASSPLVANYGYTF. In DNA, the CDR3 is TGTGCCAGCAGCCCCTTGGTAGCAAACTATGGCTACACCTTC. This chain links TRBV7-8 with TRBJ1-2, with D unclear. V lost 5 bases and J lost 2, with 12 bases in between. Germline V gene data show CDR1 as SGHVS and CDR2 as FQNEAQ. The CDR3 is made up of 14 amino acids.

The table lists this clonotype with many counts. The CDR3 sequence is CASSLAQGRGYTF. The CDR3 nucleotides read TGTGCCAGCAGTTTAGCACAGGGACGAGGCTACACCTTC. The chain has TRBV12-3 or TRBV12-4 and TRBJ1-2; TRBD1 is a possible D gene (6 bases). This CDR3 region has 13 residues. The ends were cut back, 0 bases at V and 8 bases at J, with 10 bases in the middle.

The chain uses TRBV16 and TRBJ2-7; no reliable D call. The CDR3 consists of 12 residues. Per germline, CDR1 KGHSY and CDR2 FQNENV. Trimming stripped 2 bases from V and 5 bases from J, with 7 bases between. CDR3 sequence (DNA): TGTGCCAGCAGCCAAAAGGGTCACGAGCAGTACTTC. Encoded protein: CASSQKGHEQYF.

The chain carries TRBV6-2 or TRBV6-3 and TRBJ2-7, with D possibly TRBD2 on 5 matching bases. Trimming cost V 2 bases and J 2 bases, with 13 bases left between them. Germline CDR1 reads MNHEY; CDR2 reads SVGEGT. The CDR3 consists of 15 residues. The CDR3: CASSYLAQRPYEQYF. CDR3 coding DNA: TGTGCCAGCAGTTACCTAGCCCAGCGCCCCTACGAGCAGTACTTC.

This clonotype was seen a handful of times. This chain joins TRBV19 and TRBJ2-7, with D perhaps given as TRBD1 or TRBD2 (5 bases each). This CDR3 has 13 amino acids. Germline V lookup: CDR1 LNHDA, CDR2 SQIVND (reference sequence). V was cut by 8 bases and J by 3 bases, with 14 bases left in between. CDR3 sequence reads: CASALRDDYEQYF. CDR3 nucleotides: TGTGCCAGTGCTCTCCGGGACGACTACGAGCAGTACTTC.

The chain joins TRBV7-9 to TRBJ2-1, with D maybe TRBD1 (6 bases). Germline V gene data show CDR1 as SEHNR and CDR2 as FQNEAQ (reference sequence). V was trimmed by 5 bases and J by 4 bases, leaving 12 bases between them. The CDR3 runs to 14 residues. CDR3 sequence (DNA): TGTGCCAGCAGCACCGGGACATCATACAATGAGCAGTTCTTC. Translated: CASSTGTSYNEQFF.

V is TRBV11-2 and J is TRBJ2-7; the match to TRBD2 covers 16 bases. Trimming removed 6 bases from V and 2 bases from J; junction bases left unmatched: 7. Germline V gene sequence: CDR1 SGHAT, CDR2 FQNNGV. CDR3 size: 17 residues. The CDR3 here is CASRIPGLAGGTYEQYF. The CDR3 nucleotides are TGTGCCAGCAGGATACCGGGACTAGCGGGAGGGACCTACGAGCAGTACTTC.

V gene TRBV7-2 combines with J gene TRBJ2-5; 10 nucleotides align to TRBD1. CDR1 and CDR2 from the germline V gene are SGHTA and FQGNSA. The junction had 2 bases not matched to a gene; V was cut back by 4 bases and J by 3 bases. This CDR3 region has 14 residues. CDR3 sequence (DNA): TGTGCCAGCAGCTCAGGACAGGGGGAAGAGACCCAGTACTTC. Its translation: CASSSGQGEETQYF.

This clonotype was recorded a few times. This chain links TRBV28 with TRBJ2-2; D is possibly TRBD2 (5 bases). Trimming cost V 6 bases and J 7 bases, with 9 bases left between them. CDR3 length equals 12 residues. Germline assignment: CDR1 MDHEN and CDR2 SYDVKM. As DNA, the CDR3 is TGTGCCAGCAGAATCGGGATCGGGGAGCTGTTTTTT. Its protein product is CASRIGIGELFF.

The genes are TRBV20-1 and TRBJ2-1, with 16 nucleotides matching TRBD2. The trim removed 5 bases at V and 10 bases at J, leaving 11 bases unmatched. CDR3 length: 16 amino acids. Germline V lookup: CDR1 DFQATT, CDR2 SNEGSKA (reference sequence). The CDR3 spells CSAAGTSGRALLEQFF. For the CDR3, the DNA is TGCAGTGCTGCCGGGACTAGCGGGAGGGCCCTCTTGGAGCAGTTCTTC.

This clonotype was counted a few times. The chain has TRBV20-1 and TRBJ2-6; the D is unclear. V was cut by 2 bases and J by 3 bases, with 8 bases left in between. The germline gives CDR1 DFQATT, CDR2 SNEGSKA (reference sequence). The CDR3 extends over 14 amino acids. The CDR3 DNA reads as TGCAGTGCTAGAAAGTTGGGTGGGGCCAACGTCCTGACTTTC. This gives the protein CSARKLGGANVLTF.

With respect to this clonotype: A read error may be the cause here, since a much bigger clone is one base away. The V gene is TRBV4-3, the J gene TRBJ2-7, with D unclear. The CDR3 is made up of 14 amino acids. Germline CDR1 and CDR2: LGHNA and YSLEER. With 3 bases removed from V and 3 bases from J, the gap between germline ends came to 12 bases. The CDR3 nucleotides are TGCGCCAGCAGCCATGAGGACCGCGGCTACGAGCAGTACTTC. It yields the protein CASSHEDRGYEQYF.

Only a few counts were recorded for this clonotype. The V call is TRBV10-3, the J call TRBJ2-1; 9 bases agree with TRBD2. CDR3 length: 14 residues. CDR1 and CDR2 from the germline V gene are ENHRY and SYGVKD. After removal of 4 bases from V and 6 bases from J, the junction contained 4 bases not matched to a gene. CDR3 nucleotide sequence: TGTGCCATCAGTGTTAGCGGGAGTATCAATGAGCAGTTCTTC. Protein sequence: CAISVSGSINEQFF.

The chain is built from TRBV6-5 and TRBJ1-1, with TRBD1 identical over 7 bases. Trimming removed 0 bases from V and 4 bases from J; junction bases left unmatched: 5. CDR3 length: 15 residues. CDR1 is MNHEY and CDR2 is SVGAGI in the germline V gene. This CDR3 is CASSYSRGAGTEAFF. As DNA, the CDR3 is TGTGCCAGCAGTTACTCCAGGGGGGCGGGCACTGAAGCTTTCTTT.

This clonotype was seen only once. The chain employs TRBV5-1 and TRBJ1-2, with TRBD1 as a possible D gene (6 bases). V gave up 4 bases and J gave up 5 bases, with 18 bases separating them. The CDR3 consists of 15 residues. Germline loops: CDR1 SGHRS, CDR2 YFSETQ. The CDR3 sequence: CASSPVRTVSYGYTF. CDR3 nucleotides: TGCGCCAGCAGCCCGGTCCGGACAGTCTCTTATGGCTACACCTTC.

This clonotype has more than one count but fewer than ten. V and J are TRBV6-1 and TRBJ2-2; no definite D call. Per the germline V gene, CDR1 is MNHNS and CDR2 is SASEGT. V lost 1 base and J 2 bases, leaving 8 bases between the germline ends. This CDR3 region has 15 residues. Here the CDR3 reads CASSEGSFNTGELFF. CDR3 DNA: TGTGCCAGCAGTGAAGGGTCCTTCAACACCGGGGAGCTGTTTTTT.